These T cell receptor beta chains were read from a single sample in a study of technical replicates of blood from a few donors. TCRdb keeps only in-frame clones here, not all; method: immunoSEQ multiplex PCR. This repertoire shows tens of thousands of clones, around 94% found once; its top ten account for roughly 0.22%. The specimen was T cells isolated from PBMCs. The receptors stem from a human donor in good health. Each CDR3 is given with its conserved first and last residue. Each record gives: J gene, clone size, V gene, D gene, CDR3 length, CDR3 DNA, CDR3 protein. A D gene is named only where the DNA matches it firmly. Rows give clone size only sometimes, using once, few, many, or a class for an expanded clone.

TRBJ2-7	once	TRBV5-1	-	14	TGCGCCAGCAGCTTGCGGGGAACTGACTACGAGCAGTACTTC	CASSLRGTDYEQYF
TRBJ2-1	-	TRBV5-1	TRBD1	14	TGCGCCAGCAGCGAAGGACAGGGGGCAGGGGAGCAGTTCTTC	CASSEGQGAGEQFF
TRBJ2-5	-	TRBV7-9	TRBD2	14	TGTGCCAGCAGCACTAGCGGGAGGCGGGAGACCCAGTACTTC	CASSTSGRRETQYF
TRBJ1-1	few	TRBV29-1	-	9	TGCAGCATAGGAGATGAAGCTTTCTTT	CSIGDEAFF
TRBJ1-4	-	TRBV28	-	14	TGTGCCAGCAGAACAGGAGGGTGGGGTGAAAAACTGTTTTTT	CASRTGGWGEKLFF
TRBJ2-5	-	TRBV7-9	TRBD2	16	TGTGCCAGCAGCCCCCAGAATAGCGGGACCCAAGAGACCCAGTACTTC	CASSPQNSGTQETQYF
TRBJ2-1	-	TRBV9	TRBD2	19	TGTGCCAGCAGCGTTACTAGCGCCCCAATATCTAGCTCCTACAATGAGCAGTTCTTC	CASSVTSAPISSSYNEQFF
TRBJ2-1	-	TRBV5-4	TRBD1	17	TGTGCCAGCAGCTTCCTAAGGACAGGGTTTACCTACAATGAGCAGTTCTTC	CASSFLRTGFTYNEQFF
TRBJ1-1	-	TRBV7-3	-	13	TGTGCCAGCAGCCTAGGGGTTGACACTGAAGCTTTCTTT	CASSLGVDTEAFF
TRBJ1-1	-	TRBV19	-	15	TGTGCCAGTAGTATAGCGGCGGGCTGGAACACTGAAGCTTTCTTT	CASSIAAGWNTEAFF
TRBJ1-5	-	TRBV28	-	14	TGTGCCAGCAGTTTAGAACGGAGCAATCAGCCCCAGCATTTT	CASSLERSNQPQHF
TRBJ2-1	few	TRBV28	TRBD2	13	TGTGCCAGCAGTTTAAGGCCTAGCGGGAAGCAGTTCTTC	CASSLRPSGKQFF
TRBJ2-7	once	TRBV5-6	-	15	TGTGCCAGCAGCTTAAGAGGGACTCTCTCCTACGAGCAGTACTTC	CASSLRGTLSYEQYF
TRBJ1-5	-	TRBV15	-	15	TGTGCCACCAGCAGAGATGGCAGGGTCGGTCAGCCCCAGCATTTT	CATSRDGRVGQPQHF
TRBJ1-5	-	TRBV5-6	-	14	TGTGCCAGCAGCTTGGGAGCGGTTAATCAGCCCCAGCATTTT	CASSLGAVNQPQHF
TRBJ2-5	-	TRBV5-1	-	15	TGCGCCAGCAGCCTGGACAGAGTAGTTCAAGAGACCCAGTACTTC	CASSLDRVVQETQYF
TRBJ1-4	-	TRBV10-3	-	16	TGTGCCATCAGTGAATCAAAGGGGGAAAAGAGGGAAAAACTGTTTTTT	CAISESKGEKREKLFF
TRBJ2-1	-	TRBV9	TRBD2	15	TGTGCCAGCAGCGTAGTCGGGGGGGCAGTTGGTGAGCAGTTCTTC	CASSVVGGAVGEQFF
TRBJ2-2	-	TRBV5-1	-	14	TGCGCCAGCAGCCCTACGGTTAACACCGGGGAGCTGTTTTTT	CASSPTVNTGELFF
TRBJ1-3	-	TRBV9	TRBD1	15	TGTGCCAGCAGCGCCGCAGGGGGCGCGGGAAACACCATATATTTT	CASSAAGGAGNTIYF
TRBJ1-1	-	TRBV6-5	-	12	TGTGCCAGCAGTCTCAGGGGTGGTGAAGCTTTCTTT	CASSLRGGEAFF
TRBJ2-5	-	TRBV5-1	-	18	TGCGCCAGCAGCTTCGGGACTCTCGATCGACGTGAACAAGAGACCCAGTACTTC	CASSFGTLDRREQETQYF
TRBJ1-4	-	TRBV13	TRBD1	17	TGTGCCAGCAGCTTAGGGGGACAGAAAACAACTAATGAAAAACTGTTTTTT	CASSLGGQKTTNEKLFF
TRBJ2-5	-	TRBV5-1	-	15	TGCGCCAGCAGCTTGGAAGGGACTTCCCCCGAGACCCAGTACTTC	CASSLEGTSPETQYF
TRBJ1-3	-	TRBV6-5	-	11	TGTGCCAGCAGTTACCAGGGAACCATATATTTT	CASSYQGTIYF
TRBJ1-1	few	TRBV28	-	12	TGTGCCAGCAGTCTCGCCGGACAGTTGGCTTTCTTT	CASSLAGQLAFF
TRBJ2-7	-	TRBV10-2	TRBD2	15	TGCGCCACTCACTACACCGGGGGGGGAGGGCGCGAGCAGTACTTC	CATHYTGGGGREQYF
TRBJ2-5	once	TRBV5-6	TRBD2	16	TGTGCCAGCAGCTTGGTGCTAGCGGGAGTTTGGGAGACCCAGTACTTC	CASSLVLAGVWETQYF
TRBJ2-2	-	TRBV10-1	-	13	TGCGCCAGCAGCGGGAGAGACACCGGGGAGCTGTTTTTT	CASSGRDTGELFF
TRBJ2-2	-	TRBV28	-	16	TGTGCCAGCAGTTTCTTTCGAGTGACGGAGCTGGGGGAGCTGTTTTTT	CASSFFRVTELGELFF
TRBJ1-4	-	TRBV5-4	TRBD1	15	TGTGCCAGCAGCCCGACAGGGGGCGATTTTGAAAAACTGTTTTTT	CASSPTGGDFEKLFF
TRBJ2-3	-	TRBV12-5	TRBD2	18	TGTGCTAGTGTCCTCCCCTTGGATACTAGCGGGAACACAGATACGCAGTATTTT	CASVLPLDTSGNTDTQYF
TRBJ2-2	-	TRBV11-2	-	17	TGTGCCAGCAGCTTGTTACCGGGACTGACAGTTACCGGGGAGCTGTTTTTT	CASSLLPGLTVTGELFF
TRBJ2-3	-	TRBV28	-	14	TGTGCCAGCAGCCGAAAGGGGTGGACGGATACGCAGTATTTT	CASSRKGWTDTQYF
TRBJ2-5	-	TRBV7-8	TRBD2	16	TGTGCCAGCAGATGGACTAGCGGGGCCATTCAAGAGACCCAGTACTTC	CASRWTSGAIQETQYF
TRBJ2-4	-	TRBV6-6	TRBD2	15	TGTGCCAGCAGTTACTTCCCTAGCGGCAGCCCTATTCAGTACTTC	CASSYFPSGSPIQYF
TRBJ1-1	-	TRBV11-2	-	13	TGTGCCAGCAGCCGCGGGGAGAACACTGAAGCTTTCTTT	CASSRGENTEAFF
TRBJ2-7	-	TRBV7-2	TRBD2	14	TGTGCCAGCAGCTTAACTAGCGGGGTCCTCGAGCAGTACTTC	CASSLTSGVLEQYF
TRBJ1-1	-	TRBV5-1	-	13	TGCGCCAGCAGCCGCGACACGAACACTGAAGCTTTCTTT	CASSRDTNTEAFF
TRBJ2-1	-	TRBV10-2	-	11	TGCGCCAGCAGCTACGGACAGCTCAAGTTCTTC	CASSYGQLKFF
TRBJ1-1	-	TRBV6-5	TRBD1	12	TGTGCCAGCAGTTACGGGGACAGCGAAGCTTTCTTT	CASSYGDSEAFF
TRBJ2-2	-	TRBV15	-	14	TGTGCCACCAGACCGACTATTCACACCGGGGAGCTGTTTTTT	CATRPTIHTGELFF
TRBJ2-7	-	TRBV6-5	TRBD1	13	TGTGCCAGCAGCGGGACAGGGACCTACGAGCAGTACTTC	CASSGTGTYEQYF
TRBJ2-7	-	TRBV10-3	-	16	TGTGCCTCGCCGGGCGACAGGAAGCCTGATCCCTACGAGCAGTACTTC	CASPGDRKPDPYEQYF
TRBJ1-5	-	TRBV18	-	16	TGTGCCAGCTCACCACCCTCAGGGCATACTCATCAGCCCCAGCATTTT	CASSPPSGHTHQPQHF
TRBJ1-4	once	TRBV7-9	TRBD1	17	TGTGCCAGCAGCCCAAGCCCAGGGGGATGGACTAATGAAAAACTGTTTTTT	CASSPSPGGWTNEKLFF
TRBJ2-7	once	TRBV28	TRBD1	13	TGTGCCAGCAGCCGGGACAGGCGGTACGAGCAGTACTTC	CASSRDRRYEQYF
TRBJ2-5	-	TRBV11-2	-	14	TGTGCCAGCAGCTTCCGGGGGTTCCAAGAGACCCAGTACTTC	CASSFRGFQETQYF
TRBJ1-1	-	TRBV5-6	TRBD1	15	TGTGCCAGCAGCTCGGAGACAGGGCCGAACACTGAAGCTTTCTTT	CASSSETGPNTEAFF
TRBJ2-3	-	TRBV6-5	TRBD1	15	TGTGCCAGCAGGCGAACGACAGGGATCACAGATACGCAGTATTTT	CASRRTTGITDTQYF
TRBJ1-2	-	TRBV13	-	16	TGTGCCAGCAGCTTAGAAAAGTCGTTGAGGCACCTGGGCTACACCTTC	CASSLEKSLRHLGYTF
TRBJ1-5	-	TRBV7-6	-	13	TGTGCCAGCAGTCTATCTAGCAATCAGCCCCAGCATTTT	CASSLSSNQPQHF
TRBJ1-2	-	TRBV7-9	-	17	TGTGCCAGCAGCAACGGAGGGAGCCATAGTACCCTATGGGGCTACACCTTC	CASSNGGSHSTLWGYTF
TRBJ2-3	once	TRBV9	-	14	TGTGCCAGCAGCGTAGGGGCAAGAGCAGATACGCAGTATTTT	CASSVGARADTQYF
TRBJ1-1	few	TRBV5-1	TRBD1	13	TGCGCCAGCAGCTTGGCCGGGGGACAGGAAGCTTTCTTT	CASSLAGGQEAFF
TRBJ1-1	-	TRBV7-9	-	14	TGTGCCAGCACCTTTGATAATCCCCCAGATGAAGCTTTCTTT	CASTFDNPPDEAFF